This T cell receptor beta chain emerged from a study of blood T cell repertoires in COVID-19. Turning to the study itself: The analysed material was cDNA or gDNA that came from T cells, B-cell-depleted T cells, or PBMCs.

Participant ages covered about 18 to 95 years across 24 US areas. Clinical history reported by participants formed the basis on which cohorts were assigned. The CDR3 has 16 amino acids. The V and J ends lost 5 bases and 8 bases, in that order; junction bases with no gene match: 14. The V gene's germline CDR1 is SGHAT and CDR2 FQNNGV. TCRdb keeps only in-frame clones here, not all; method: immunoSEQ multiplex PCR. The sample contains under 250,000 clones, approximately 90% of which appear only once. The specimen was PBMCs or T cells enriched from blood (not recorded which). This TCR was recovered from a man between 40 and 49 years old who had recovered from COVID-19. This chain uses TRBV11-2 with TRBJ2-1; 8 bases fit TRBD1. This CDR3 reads CASSEGWGQVGDEQFF. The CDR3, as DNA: TGTGCCAGCAGCGAGGGGTGGGGACAGGTCGGGGATGAGCAGTTCTTC. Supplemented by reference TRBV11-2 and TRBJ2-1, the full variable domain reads EAGVAQSPRYKIIEKRQSVAFWCNPISGHATLYWYQQILGQGPKLLIQFQNNGVVDDSQLPKDRFSAERLKGVDSTLKIQPAKLEDSAVYLCASSEGWGQVGDEQFFGPGTRLTVL.